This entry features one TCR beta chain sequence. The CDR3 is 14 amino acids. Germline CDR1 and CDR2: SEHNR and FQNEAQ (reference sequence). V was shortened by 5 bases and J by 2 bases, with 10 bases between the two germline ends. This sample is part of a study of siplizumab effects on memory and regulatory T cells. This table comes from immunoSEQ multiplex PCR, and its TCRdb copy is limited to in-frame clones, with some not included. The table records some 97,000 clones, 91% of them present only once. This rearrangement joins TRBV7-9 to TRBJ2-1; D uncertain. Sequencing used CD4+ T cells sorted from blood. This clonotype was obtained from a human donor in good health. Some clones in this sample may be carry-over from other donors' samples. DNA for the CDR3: TGTGCCAGCAGCCCCCCACTAACCTACAATGAGCAGTTCTTC. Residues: CASSPPLTYNEQFF.